This T cell receptor (beta chain) was recovered during a study of spatial heterogeneity in lung cancer. Looking at the study overall: Any follow-up PBMC samples that were available went on to be sequenced, and the median time to follow-up was around 25 months after resection. Raw reads showed each unique TCR and UMI combination turning up more than ten times on average.

The sample's time point: blood at routine non-recurrence follow-up after resection. In the library, each TCR cDNA molecule bore its own unique molecular identifier. TCRdb re-derived calls from the 5' RACE reads in MiXCR, one entry per CDR3 protein. In the table there are around 98,000 distinct CDR3 sequences, roughly 21% of which are singletons. This clonotype originated in a male donor with early-stage non-small cell lung cancer. Sequences were derived from PBMCs, sampled at follow-up.

CDR3 sequence reads: CASSSSVQGFDYGYTF. The CDR3 bases are TGCGCCAGCAGCTCCTCAGTACAGGGCTTCGACTATGGCTACACCTTC. The chain employs TRBV5-1 and TRBJ1-2; tentative D call: TRBD1 (6 bases). This CDR3 is built from 16 residues. V was clipped by 3 bases and J by 3 bases, with 18 bases between them. Germline V gene lookup returns CDR1 SGHRS and CDR2 YFSETQ.